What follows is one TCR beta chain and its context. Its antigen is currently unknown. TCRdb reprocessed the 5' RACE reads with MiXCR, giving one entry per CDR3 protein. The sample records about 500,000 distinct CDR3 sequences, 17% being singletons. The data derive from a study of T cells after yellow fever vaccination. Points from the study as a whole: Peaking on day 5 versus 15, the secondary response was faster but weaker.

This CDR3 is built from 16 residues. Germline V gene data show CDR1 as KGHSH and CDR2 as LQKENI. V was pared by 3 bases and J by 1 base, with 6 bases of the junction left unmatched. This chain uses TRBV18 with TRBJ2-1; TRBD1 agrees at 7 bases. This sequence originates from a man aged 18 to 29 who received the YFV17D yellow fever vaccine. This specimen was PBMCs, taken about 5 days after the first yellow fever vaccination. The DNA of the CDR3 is TGTGCCAGCTCACCGAACAGGGGTGGGTCCTACAATGAGCAGTTCTTC. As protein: CASSPNRGGSYNEQFF.